This T cell receptor (beta chain) is from a study of shared clonotypes between healthy human individuals (dated by TCRdb to 2019 to 2021). Regarding the research as a whole: The cohort comprised a couple of women and a few men aged 18 to 49 years. For each donor, CD4 naive and CD4 memory were each given three plates, CD8 naive was given two plates, and CD8 memory was given one plate. To estimate repertoire size and how much clonotype sharing occurs between individuals, the study deeply sequenced the blood TCR repertoires of roughly 5 healthy adults. Libraries were prepared and TCR repertoires were sequenced by different laboratories using diverse techniques, in order to increase sequencing depth and limit assay-specific biases. Leukapheresis yielded between about 0.9 and 8.9 billion PBMCs per donor.

Study-wide findings and limitations: Clonotypes shared by all four sorted-subset donors showed higher generation probabilities than non-shared clonotypes. Because the study included a small number of donors, the genetic and exposure-history diversity represented was limited. About 5% of naive CD4, more than 3% of naive CD8, approximately 2% of memory CD4, and approximately 0.4% of memory CD8 clonotypes were shared across several donors. Incomplete sequencing was indicated by rarefaction of sorted-subset datasets, despite the large sequencing depth. Sampling was limited to blood, and TCR repertoires in tissue likely differ from TCR repertoires in blood. Pairwise subsampling led to the expectation that sequencing depth would affect the degree of clonotype sharing among donors. Naive subsets generally had larger estimated clonotype richness than memory subsets.

In the germline V gene, CDR1 corresponds to MDHEN and CDR2 to SYDVKM. Measured from the cysteine to the phenylalanine, the CDR3 is 14 residues long. CDR3 DNA only is kept here, 42 bases in frame from base 1. Relative to germline, V is missing 7 bases and J is missing 2 bases, with 7 bases of the junction outside any gene match. A note on this clone: Its antigen is not yet known. Base quality data are lacking; no much larger clone is found one base away.

TCR CDR3 regions were amplified from genomic DNA by multiplex PCR using the deep immunoSEQ assay. Extracted genomic DNA from each cell subset was distributed evenly across all wells of several immunoSEQ 96-well plates, and each plate was treated as a replicate. For sorted subsets, around 200 ng genomic DNA, equal to 30,000 or so T cell genomes, was loaded into each replicate PCR. Purified libraries were measured with a Qubit 3.0 fluorometer, size-checked on a Bioanalyzer 2100, and measured again with the KAPA Library Quantification kit. A separate single-read 150-cycle Illumina NextSeq 550 flow cell was used to sequence each immunoSEQ 96-well plate. On the authors' methods: Because the immunoSEQ output included only junctional sequences and no quality scores, the filtering could not be the same as the filtering used for full-length reads. Sequences were annotated with PyIR, a Python wrapper for IgBLAST v1.9, using IMGT germline references to assign V/J genes and CDR3. Any read was removed if the V/J assignment was weak (E-value above 1e-6), the CDR3 was missing, or the read contained stop codons, out-of-frame junctions, or ambiguous translated residues. V3J clonotypes were defined as sequences sharing the same inferred V gene, J gene, and CDR3 amino acid sequence. To compute the percentage overlap between repertoires, the number of shared unique clonotypes was divided by the size of the smaller repertoire. RTK rarefaction, the Chao1 estimator, and Recon v2.1 estimates of unobserved clonotypes were used to assess repertoire richness. OLGA was used to compute generation probabilities for all TCRbeta clonotypes that the gDNA method yielded from a handful of donors. TCRdb stores this immuneACCESS table with in-frame sequences only. Part of the clones is absent; in the studies checked, under half of the shortfall reflects unresolved V genes, and no reason is known for the rest. D and trimming come from the DNA, and the V and J calls and clone size come from that table. Counted in this sample were some 380,000 clones; about 96% of them appeared once. Clones ranked in the top ten supply about 0.32% of the sample.

The donors were healthy, HIV-negative adults who had no recently reported acute infections or vaccinations. All donors were Caucasian adults living in Nashville, Tennessee, USA. The CD8 memory samples were a combination of magnetically selected CD45RO+ cells and CCR7-negative CD45RA+ effector memory (TemRA) cells. After blood collection by leukapheresis, PBMCs were isolated using Ficoll-Histopaque density gradient centrifugation and then cryopreserved in the vapor phase of liquid nitrogen. Purity and quantity of every magnetically sorted T cell population were checked by analytical flow cytometry. Each sorted fraction had its genomic DNA isolated and then quantified by UV absorbance on a Nanodrop 2000c.

The chain uses TRBV28 and TRBJ2-5; the junction holds 7 bases that match TRBD1. The sample comprised memory CD8+ T cells sorted from blood. Taken with the paper, the label for cell subset or site translates to: CD45RO+ cells pooled with CCR7-negative TemRA cells. The receptor's source is a man aged 30-40 years in good health. The encoded CDR3 is CASTPGDSQETQYF. The sequenced DNA: TGTGCCAGCACCCCCGGGGACAGTCAAGAGACCCAGTACTTC.